The 27 T cell receptor beta chains in this list originate from one sample, sequenced in a study of blood T cell repertoires in COVID-19. Some clones are missing from TCRdb's copy, which holds only in-frame ones; the method was immunoSEQ multiplex PCR. This sample yields fewer than 90,000 clones, of which 70% to 90% are seen a single time; roughly 1.4% belongs to the top ten. Sequencing was done on a sample of peripheral blood. These receptors were obtained from a human donor in a cohort sampled during active COVID-19.

The table lists this clone with a count of one. The V and J genes are TRBV29-1 and TRBJ2-2; tentatively, D is TRBD2 (6 bases). The CDR3 spans 15 residues. Germline V gene lookup returns CDR1 SQVTM and CDR2 ANQGSEA. Trimming cost V 7 bases and J 7 bases, with 22 bases left between them. CDR3 amino acids: CSARFGAGTVGELFF. Written as DNA, the CDR3 is TGCAGCGCTCGGTTCGGGGCGGGAACCGTCGGGGAGCTGTTTTTT.

The V gene is TRBV2, the J gene TRBJ1-1; TRBD1 aligns across 7 bases. CDR1 is SNHLY, CDR2 FYNNEI, per germline. The CDR3 contains 14 residues. J was trimmed by 6 bases and V by 5 bases; bases with no gene match: 9. CDR3 protein: CASSPTGVFPEAFF. The CDR3 nucleotides are TGTGCCAGCAGTCCTACAGGGGTGTTTCCTGAAGCTTTCTTT.

The V call is TRBV5-6, the J call TRBJ2-3; no firm D call. Germline-derived CDR1 and CDR2 are SGHDT and YYEEEE. The CDR3 covers 14 residues. V lost 2 bases to trimming and J lost 6 bases, with 13 bases between them. The CDR3 nucleotides are TGTGCCAGCAGCTTATTACATGGGCAGGATACGCAGTATTTT. It translates to CASSLLHGQDTQYF.

This clone was picked up a small number of times. The rearrangement uses TRBV2 and TRBJ1-4; the D is unclear. This CDR3 is built from 16 residues. The V end was cut by 0 bases, the J end by 3 bases, with 11 bases between. Germline CDR1 and CDR2: SNHLY and FYNNEI. Written as DNA, the CDR3 is TGTGCCAGCAGTGAAGCAGAAGGGAGGCCTAATGAAAAACTGTTTTTT. This codes for CASSEAEGRPNEKLFF.

This clone was found once. The rearrangement joins TRBV4-1 to TRBJ1-6, with D hard to call. From germline, CDR1 is MGHRA and CDR2 YSYEKL. V dropped 3 bases and J dropped 3 bases, with 9 bases sitting between them. The CDR3 covers 15 residues. The CDR3 bases are TGCGCCAGCAGCCAGCTCGGGGACTATAATTCACCCCTCCACTTT. This encodes CASSQLGDYNSPLHF.

Here the CDR3 reads CASSLTGSEQYF. DNA of the CDR3: TGTGCCAGCAGCTTGACAGGGAGCGAGCAGTACTTC. V and J are TRBV7-9 and TRBJ2-7; 7 bases map to TRBD1. Trimming cost V 3 bases and J 6 bases; bases outside gene matches: 2. Per the germline V gene, CDR1 is SEHNR and CDR2 is FQNEAQ (reference sequence). The CDR3 is 12 residues long.

The V gene is TRBV6-6, the J gene TRBJ1-5; D is ambiguous. Germline values: CDR1 MNHNY, CDR2 SVGAGI (reference sequence). The CDR3 contains 10 residues. Between the trimmed V and J ends, which lost 6 bases and 7 bases, there was a span of 4 bases. CDR3 amino acids: CASSSQPQHF. The CDR3 bases are TGTGCCAGCAGCTCGCAGCCCCAGCATTTT.

The V gene is TRBV28, the J gene TRBJ2-7, with TRBD1 as a possible D gene (6 bases). V shed 5 bases and J shed 0 bases, with 14 bases lying between them. Looked up from germline, CDR1 is MDHEN and CDR2 is SYDVKM. This CDR3 comprises 15 residues. The chain's CDR3 is CASSTPGQSSYEQYF. For the CDR3, the DNA is TGTGCCAGCAGTACTCCGGGACAAAGCTCCTACGAGCAGTACTTC.

This clone has more than one count but fewer than ten. The V and J genes are TRBV5-5 and TRBJ2-7; D call uncertain. The CDR3 spans 14 residues. The germline V gene has CDR1 SGHKS and CDR2 YYEKEE (reference sequence). Deletions cut 0 bases from V and 4 bases from J, with 11 bases between. The CDR3 bases are TGTGCCAGCAGCTTGGACAGTAAACTTTACGAGCAGTACGTC. Its translation is CASSLDSKLYEQYV.

J is TRBJ2-5 and V is TRBV13; 10 positions agree with TRBD2. The V gene end was trimmed by 8 bases and the J gene end by 1 base; junction bases not matched to a gene: 4. The CDR3 has 14 amino acids. Germline CDR1 PRHDT, CDR2 FYEKMQ (reference sequence). CDR3 sequence reads: CASSGLATQETQYF. The CDR3 nucleotides read TGTGCCAGCTCGGGACTAGCGACCCAAGAGACCCAGTACTTC.

V gene TRBV12-3 or TRBV12-4 combines with J gene TRBJ2-3; D gene unclear. CDR3 length: 12 residues. V was shortened by 9 bases and J by 5 bases, with 12 bases between the two germline ends. Here the CDR3 DNA reads TGTGCCAGTAACTATAAAGGAGATACGCAGTATTTT. It encodes CASNYKGDTQYF.

The chain links TRBV28 to TRBJ2-3; TRBD1 agrees at 7 bases. J lost 5 bases, V lost 4 bases, and 12 bases had no gene match. This CDR3 spans 16 amino acids. Per the germline V gene, CDR1 is MDHEN and CDR2 is SYDVKM. CDR3 sequence: CASSSPRQGLGDTQYF. In nucleotides, the CDR3 is TGTGCCAGCAGTTCTCCACGACAGGGCCTGGGAGATACGCAGTATTTT.

The chain combines TRBV5-4 with TRBJ1-1; 10 positions agree with TRBD1. V lost 4 bases to trimming and J lost 3 bases; unmatched junction nucleotides: 6. Germline V gives CDR1 SGHNT, CDR2 YYREEE (reference sequence). The CDR3 extends over 15 amino acids. In DNA form, the CDR3 reads TGTGCCAGCAGCCGATGGGGACAGGGGTACACTGAAGCTTTCTTT. Its protein is CASSRWGQGYTEAFF.

CDR3 sequence: CASSSRGGPGYGYTF. CDR3 coding DNA: TGTGCCAGCAGTTCTCGGGGGGGGCCTGGCTATGGCTACACCTTC. V usage is TRBV6-5 and J usage is TRBJ1-2; a weak D match, TRBD1 (6 bases). The CDR3 is made up of 15 amino acids. Trimming pared 4 bases from V and 4 bases from J, leaving 16 bases between. Germline V CDR1 and CDR2: MNHEY, SVGAGI.

The rearrangement joins TRBV7-2 to TRBJ2-5; 9 positions match TRBD2. The V segment lost 1 base and the J segment 5 bases; nucleotides outside the gene matches: 2. The CDR3 totals 14 residues. Germline-derived CDR1 and CDR2 are SGHTA and FQGNSA. The chain's CDR3 is CASSLGGRAETQYF. Here the CDR3 DNA reads TGTGCCAGCAGCTTAGGCGGGAGGGCTGAGACCCAGTACTTC.

This clone was observed a single time. This chain joins TRBV19 and TRBJ2-3, with 8 bases lining up with TRBD1. The germline CDR1 and CDR2 sequences are LNHDA and SQIVND (reference sequence). This CDR3 has 14 residues. The junction had 6 bases not matched to a gene; V was cut back by 9 bases and J by 1 base. The CDR3 sequence: CASGEQGGTDTQYF. The DNA for the CDR3 is TGTGCCAGCGGGGAACAGGGGGGCACAGATACGCAGTATTTT. The variable domain in full, completed from reference TRBV19 and TRBJ2-3, reads DGGITQSPKYLFRKEGQNVTLSCEQNLNHDAMYWYRQDPGQGLRLIYYSQIVNDFQKGDIAEGYSVSREKKESFPLTVTSAQKNPTAFYLCASGEQGGTDTQYFGPGTRLTVL.

This chain connects TRBV5-1 to TRBJ1-1; 10 bases line up with TRBD1. CDR1 SGHRS and CDR2 YFSETQ come from the germline V gene. J was trimmed by 4 bases and V by 4 bases; bases with no gene match: 7. The CDR3 loop spans 15 amino acids. CDR3 sequence: CASSINGQGGTEAFF. DNA of the CDR3: TGCGCCAGCAGCATCAATGGACAGGGGGGCACTGAAGCTTTCTTT.

This clone occurred once. The chain combines TRBV13 with TRBJ2-7; TRBD1 agrees at 7 bases. Germline V gene sequence: CDR1 PRHDT, CDR2 FYEKMQ (reference sequence). This CDR3 is built from 14 residues. The ends lost 3 bases at V and 5 bases at J; junction bases unmatched: 7. This chain's CDR3 is CASSLTQGWDEQYF. The CDR3 nucleotides are TGTGCCAGCAGCTTGACACAGGGGTGGGACGAGCAGTACTTC.

This chain joins TRBV7-6 and TRBJ2-1, with 11 bases that match TRBD2. CDR1 is SGHVS, CDR2 FNYEAQ, per germline. CDR3 length equals 14 residues. With 5 bases clipped from V and 7 bases from J, the junction kept 4 bases outside the gene matches. As DNA, the CDR3 is TGTGCCAGCAGCACTAGCGGGGGCCCTAATGAGCAGTTCTTC. Protein sequence: CASSTSGGPNEQFF.

The rearrangement links TRBV7-3 to TRBJ2-5; D unresolved. V was shortened by 0 bases and J by 5 bases, with 7 bases between the two germline ends. This CDR3 comprises 13 residues. Germline assignment: CDR1 SGHTA and CDR2 FQGTGA. This CDR3 reads CASSLTNGETQYF. The CDR3 nucleotides are TGTGCCAGCAGCTTAACGAACGGTGAGACCCAGTACTTC.

The chain couples TRBV21-1 to TRBJ1-5; TRBD1, as called in the table, went unchecked against the DNA. TRBV21-1 is a known pseudogene. The CDR3 runs 12 residues. CDR3 loop: CAGSQGGQPQHF. CDR3 nucleotide sequence: TGTGCCGGCAGTCAGGGTGGGCAGCCCCAGCATTTT.

The chain carries TRBV18 and TRBJ2-2, with 10 nucleotides matching TRBD2. J was trimmed by 4 bases and V by 4 bases; bases with no gene match: 3. Germline values: CDR1 KGHSH, CDR2 LQKENI. This CDR3 is 15 amino acids long. CDR3: CASSLGLAVTGELFF. The DNA for the CDR3 is TGTGCCAGCTCACTCGGACTAGCGGTCACCGGGGAGCTGTTTTTT.

The DNA for the CDR3 is TGTGCCAGCAGTGAAGCCCCCGGGGGGGGTGAAAAACTGTTTTTT. Translation: CASSEAPGGGEKLFF. The V call is TRBV2, the J call TRBJ1-4; D is possibly TRBD1 (5 bases). The CDR3 has 15 amino acids. With 0 bases removed from V and 7 bases from J, the gap between germline ends came to 12 bases. Germline values: CDR1 SNHLY, CDR2 FYNNEI.

This chain joins TRBV6-5 and TRBJ2-1; TRBD2 aligns across 10 bases. Germline assignment: CDR1 MNHEY and CDR2 SVGAGI. The V segment lost 6 bases and the J segment 7 bases; nucleotides outside the gene matches: 6. The CDR3 contains 14 residues. CDR3: CASRASGGRNEQFF. CDR3 in DNA: TGTGCCAGCAGAGCTAGCGGGGGCCGGAATGAGCAGTTCTTC.

The chain carries TRBV9 and TRBJ2-2, with D tentatively TRBD2 (6 bases). Germline V gene data show CDR1 as SGDLS and CDR2 as YYNGEE. V gave up 1 base and J gave up 1 base, with 11 bases separating them. The CDR3 is made up of 16 amino acids. CDR3 sequence reads: CASSVWTTQNTGELFF. As DNA, the CDR3 is TGTGCCAGCAGCGTATGGACTACCCAGAACACCGGGGAGCTGTTTTTT.

The chain employs TRBV5-1 and TRBJ2-7; 10 nucleotides match TRBD2. This CDR3 spans 21 amino acids. V was pared by 2 bases and J by 3 bases, with 23 bases of the junction left unmatched. The germline V gene encodes CDR1 SGHRS and CDR2 YFSETQ. In nucleotides, the CDR3 is TGCGCCAGCAGCTTCGTTCCCCTCGAGGGACTAGCGTCAACGGAGTACTACGAGCAGTACGTC. As protein: CASSFVPLEGLASTEYYEQYV.

The rearrangement uses TRBV6-5 and TRBJ2-3, with 7 bases aligning to TRBD1. The junction had 8 bases not matched to a gene; V was cut back by 6 bases and J by 2 bases. The CDR3 runs 15 residues. CDR1 is MNHEY and CDR2 is SVGAGI in the germline V gene. The chain's CDR3 is CASSKGATHTDTQYF. In DNA, the CDR3 is TGTGCCAGCAGCAAGGGGGCAACACACACAGATACGCAGTATTTT.